One sample yielded the 19 T cell receptor beta chains listed below, sequenced in a study of PD-L1 blockade in urothelial cancer. Measured with immunoSEQ multiplex PCR; TCRdb has only the in-frame clones, and not every one. The sample yields 38,000 or so clones, 80% to 90% seen once. Sequenced material: PBMCs, taken around atezolizumab (anti-PD-L1) treatment. Receptors were obtained from a man aged 55 to 70 with urothelial cancer.

This chain connects TRBV7-8 to TRBJ2-5; maybe TRBD1 (6 bases). Trimming shortened V by 5 bases and J by 5 bases, and 18 bases separated the two germline ends. The CDR3 has 15 residues. Per the germline V gene, CDR1 is SGHVS and CDR2 is FQNEAQ. CDR3 bases: TGTGCCAGCAGCCCCCAGTCTCAAGGGGGTGAGACCCAGTACTTC. Translated: CASSPQSQGGETQYF.

A single count supports this clone. The gene calls are TRBV5-1 and TRBJ2-7, with 10 positions matching TRBD1. The V gene end was trimmed by 0 bases and the J gene end by 4 bases; junction bases not matched to a gene: 4. Per germline, CDR1 SGHRS and CDR2 YFSETQ. This CDR3 is built from 15 residues. For the CDR3, the DNA is TGCGCCAGCAGCTTGGAGGGACAGGGGTTTTACGAGCAGTACTTC. Amino acid sequence: CASSLEGQGFYEQYF.

This clone was detected only a few times. The chain recombines TRBV29-1 with TRBJ2-3; 12 bases fit TRBD2. Trimming cost V 3 bases and J 2 bases; bases outside gene matches: 6. This CDR3 is 16 amino acids long. CDR1 is SQVTM, CDR2 ANQGSEA, per germline. As DNA, the CDR3 is TGCAGCGTTGATGTACTAGCGGGGGGTCACACAGATACGCAGTATTTT. It codes for CSVDVLAGGHTDTQYF.

The rearrangement uses TRBV9 and TRBJ2-5, with 9 bases aligning to TRBD2. The junction had 12 bases not matched to a gene; V was cut back by 4 bases and J by 5 bases. The CDR3 sequence is 16 residues long. Germline values: CDR1 SGDLS, CDR2 YYNGEE. The CDR3 DNA reads TGTGCCAGCAGCCCTTATAGCGGGAGAGTCAGTGAGACCCAGTACTTC. Encoded protein: CASSPYSGRVSETQYF.

This rearrangement joins TRBV19 to TRBJ1-5, with 11 nucleotides matching TRBD1. The CDR3 has 15 amino acids. Per the germline V gene, CDR1 is LNHDA and CDR2 is SQIVND (reference sequence). V lost 7 bases to trimming and J lost 4 bases; unmatched junction nucleotides: 6. The CDR3 spells CASKVGTGGNQPQHF. As DNA, the CDR3 is TGTGCCAGTAAGGTTGGGACAGGGGGAAATCAGCCCCAGCATTTT.

This clone was detected only once. V gene TRBV6-6 combines with J gene TRBJ2-1; D perhaps matches TRBD2 (5 bases). The CDR3 sequence is 12 residues long. Per germline, CDR1 MNHNY and CDR2 SVGAGI (reference sequence). Trimming removed 5 bases at V and 7 bases at J, with 9 bases between. For the CDR3, the DNA is TGTGCCAGCAGTAAAACTAGAAATGAGCAGTTCTTC. Residues: CASSKTRNEQFF.

The chain couples TRBV23-1 to TRBJ1-5; D call uncertain. TRBV23-1 carries the ORF label, with uncertain function. The CDR3 length is 13 residues. CDR3 DNA sequence: TGCACCCAAGACTTTGTAAGCAATCAGCCCCAGCATTTT. This codes for CTQDFVSNQPQHF.

The chain is built from TRBV9 and TRBJ1-4; TRBD1 is a possible D gene (5 bases). Trimming left V 0 bases short and J 6 bases short, with 15 bases between. Germline V CDR1 and CDR2: SGDLS, YYNGEE. The CDR3 loop spans 16 amino acids. CDR3 coding DNA: TGTGCCAGCAGCGTAGGGGGGGGAGAACCCCATGAAAAACTGTTTTTT. This encodes CASSVGGGEPHEKLFF.

This rearrangement joins TRBV19 to TRBJ1-5, with D possibly matching TRBD1 (5 bases). This CDR3 is built from 13 residues. V was shortened by 5 bases and J by 7 bases, with 12 bases between the two germline ends. CDR1 is LNHDA and CDR2 is SQIVND in the germline V gene (reference sequence). In nucleotides, the CDR3 is TGTGCCAGTAGTCTCCTTGGGGGGCAGCCCCAGCATTTT. Protein product: CASSLLGGQPQHF.

The chain is built from TRBV7-2 and TRBJ2-1; the match to TRBD2 covers 9 bases. The ends lost 11 bases at V and 9 bases at J; junction bases unmatched: 11. CDR1 and CDR2 (germline): SGHTA, FQGNSA. This CDR3 comprises 13 residues. The CDR3 reads CASSGTSLSEQFF. The CDR3 DNA is TGTGCCTCATCCGGGACTAGCCTTAGTGAGCAGTTCTTC.

The V and J genes are TRBV5-8 and TRBJ2-2; 8 nucleotides agree with TRBD2. The trim removed 2 bases at V and 8 bases at J, leaving 8 bases unmatched. The germline gives CDR1 SGHTS, CDR2 YDEGEE. The CDR3 length is 15 residues. CDR3 amino acids: CASSFLGGGSGELFF. For the CDR3, the DNA is TGTGCCAGCAGCTTCCTCGGCGGGGGGAGTGGGGAGCTGTTTTTT.

The CDR3 DNA reads as TGTGCCAGCAGTCAGCAGGGGAGGGTGCAGTATTTT. This sequence encodes CASSQQGRVQYF. The chain employs TRBV28 and TRBJ2-3; the D gene is possibly TRBD2 (7 bases). CDR3 size: 12 residues. The V and J ends lost 5 bases and 11 bases respectively, with 14 bases between them. CDR1 MDHEN and CDR2 SYDVKM come from the germline V gene.

The chain joins TRBV5-6 to TRBJ2-4; tentative D call: TRBD2 (6 bases). CDR1 is SGHDT and CDR2 is YYEEEE in the germline V gene. Trimming left V 3 bases short and J 0 bases short, with 13 bases between. The CDR3 is made up of 16 amino acids. CDR3 amino acids: CASSSSGDLAKNIQYF. The CDR3 region has the DNA TGTGCCAGCAGCTCCTCGGGGGATTTAGCCAAAAACATTCAGTACTTC. Based on the CDR3 plus reference TRBV5-6 and TRBJ2-4, the full variable domain is DAGVTQSPTHLIKTRGQQVTLRCSPKSGHDTVSWYQQALGQGPQFIFQYYEEEERQRGNFPDRFSGHQFPNYSSELNVNALLLGDSALYLCASSSSGDLAKNIQYFGAGTRLSVL.

The gene calls are TRBV27 and TRBJ2-3, with D unclear. CDR3 length: 12 amino acids. V lost 8 bases and J 1 base, leaving 7 bases between the germline ends. In germline, CDR1 is MNHEY, CDR2 SMNVEV (reference sequence). CDR3 protein: CASAQGTDTQYF. The DNA of the CDR3 is TGTGCCAGCGCGCAGGGCACAGATACGCAGTATTTT.

This clone occurred a few times. The chain employs TRBV19 and TRBJ2-7; perhaps TRBD2 as D (5 bases). Germline V gene lookup returns CDR1 LNHDA and CDR2 SQIVND (reference sequence). V lost 7 bases, J lost 6 bases, and 10 bases lay in between. This CDR3 is 11 amino acids long. The CDR3 region is CASTDRGEQYF. In DNA form, the CDR3 reads TGTGCCAGTACAGACCGGGGCGAGCAGTACTTC.

V is TRBV5-1 and J is TRBJ2-7, with a tentative D call TRBD1 (6 bases). CDR3 length: 14 amino acids. Per germline, CDR1 SGHRS and CDR2 YFSETQ. V was shortened by 0 bases and J by 4 bases, with 11 bases between the two germline ends. This CDR3 reads CASSLDGGPYEQYF. For the CDR3, the DNA is TGCGCCAGCAGCTTGGATGGGGGCCCTTACGAGCAGTACTTC.

The V call is TRBV4-3, the J call TRBJ1-6; D ambiguous. Germline V gives CDR1 LGHNA, CDR2 YSLEER. This CDR3 comprises 15 residues. The V end was cut by 0 bases, the J end by 3 bases, with 6 bases between. The CDR3 sequence: CASSQDRNYNSPLHF. CDR3 nucleotide sequence: TGCGCCAGCAGCCAAGACAGGAACTATAATTCACCCCTCCACTTT.

V gene TRBV5-5 combines with J gene TRBJ2-7; TRBD2 agrees at 11 bases. V was pared by 0 bases and J by 0 bases, with 2 bases of the junction left unmatched. In germline, CDR1 is SGHKS, CDR2 YYEKEE (reference sequence). The CDR3 loop spans 16 amino acids. The CDR3 DNA follows: TGTGCCAGCAGCTTGGAGGGACTAGCGGCCTCCTACGAGCAGTACTTC. Translating gives CASSLEGLAASYEQYF.

The chain uses TRBV30 and TRBJ2-1; maybe TRBD2 (5 bases). CDR3 length: 12 amino acids. V lost 1 base, J lost 9 bases, and 10 bases lay in between. Germline CDR1 reads GTSNPN; CDR2 reads SVGIG (reference sequence). The CDR3, as DNA: TGTGCCTGGAGTGGGGGAGTACTTGAGCAGTTCTTC. Protein: CAWSGGVLEQFF. The whole variable domain, remainder taken from reference TRBV30 and TRBJ2-1, is SQTIHQWPATLVQPVGSPLSLECTVEGTSNPNLYWYRQAAGRGLQLLFYSVGIGQISSEVPQNLSASRPQDRQFILSSKKLLLSDSGFYLCAWSGGVLEQFFGPGTRLTVL.